The 11 T cell receptor beta chains in this list originate from one sample, sequenced in a study of cytomegalovirus exposure and HLA in healthy donors. In the PCR, 60 Vbeta and 13 Jbeta primers were used. The repertoire was sequenced with immunoSEQ multiplex PCR; TCRdb's copy has only in-frame clones and lacks some. The sample lists 160,000 or so clones; around 73% were seen once. Sequencing used PBMCs. Receptor source: a man aged 55 to 70 in good health and CMV-seronegative.

The chain carries TRBV29-1 and TRBJ2-5; 10 bases are shared with TRBD1. The J call is uncertain, as TRBJ2-7 better fits the DNA end. Germline CDR1 SQVTM, CDR2 ANQGSEA. The CDR3 sequence is 13 residues long. The CDR3 sequence is CSVEGQGSFEQYF. The DNA for the CDR3 is TGCAGCGTTGAGGGACAGGGGAGTTTCGAGCAGTACTTC.

This rearrangement joins TRBV4-1 to TRBJ1-2; D is possibly TRBD1 (6 bases). The germline V and J ends were trimmed by 1 base and 4 bases, with 13 bases remaining between them. Germline CDR1 MGHRA, CDR2 YSYEKL. This CDR3 region has 15 residues. The CDR3 DNA follows: TGCGCCAGCAGCCAAGCAGAGGGCAGGGGCTATGGCTACACCTTC. Translated: CASSQAEGRGYGYTF.

The table lists this clone with a count of one. The V gene is TRBV5-6, the J gene TRBJ2-5; D uncertain. Germline lookup yields CDR1 SGHDT and CDR2 YYEEEE. Trimming stripped 3 bases from V and 0 bases from J, with 6 bases between. This CDR3 is built from 13 residues. The CDR3 nucleotides read TGTGCCAGCAGCTGGCCGTACCAAGAGACCCAGTACTTC. Translation: CASSWPYQETQYF.

V usage is TRBV19 and J usage is TRBJ2-7; weak D call: TRBD1 (6 bases). Germline V gene lookup returns CDR1 LNHDA and CDR2 SQIVND (reference sequence). Trimming cost V 2 bases and J 2 bases, with 16 bases left between them. The CDR3 loop spans 16 amino acids. CDR3 region: CASSIKNRETPYEQYF. The CDR3 DNA follows: TGTGCCAGTAGTATAAAGAACAGGGAAACCCCCTACGAGCAGTACTTC.

This clone was detected once. V usage is TRBV4-1 and J usage is TRBJ2-7; TRBD2 agrees at 10 bases. Germline CDR1 reads MGHRA; CDR2 reads YSYEKL. This CDR3 comprises 16 residues. V dropped 0 bases and J dropped 2; count of bases not matched to a gene: 4. CDR3 nucleotide sequence: TGCGCCAGCAGCCAAGATCGAAGCGGGGGGGCCTACGAGCAGTACTTC. Translating it yields CASSQDRSGGAYEQYF.

This clone was found a few times. The chain joins TRBV2 to TRBJ2-7; TRBD1 might be the D (6 bases). Germline V gene data show CDR1 as SNHLY and CDR2 as FYNNEI. The CDR3 totals 14 residues. The V and J ends lost 4 bases and 3 bases respectively, with 13 bases between them. The CDR3, as DNA: TGTGCCAGCAGTGTTCCAGGGGTTAACTACGAGCAGTACTTC. This translates into CASSVPGVNYEQYF.

This clone has only a few counts. The chain has TRBV7-8 and TRBJ2-7; 7 bases agree with TRBD1. In germline, CDR1 is SGHVS, CDR2 FQNEAQ. The CDR3 runs 14 residues. With V trimmed by 2 bases and J by 4 bases, 5 bases remained unmatched. The CDR3 here is CASSLRQGSYEQYF. CDR3 DNA: TGTGCCAGCAGCTTACGACAGGGTTCGTACGAGCAGTACTTC.

This chain connects TRBV2 to TRBJ2-1; D remains unclear. The germline V gene has CDR1 SNHLY and CDR2 FYNNEI. This CDR3 region has 13 residues. With 3 bases removed from V and 5 bases from J, the gap between germline ends came to 8 bases. The CDR3 is CASSEWPNNEQFF. The CDR3 DNA reads as TGTGCCAGCAGTGAGTGGCCAAACAATGAGCAGTTCTTC.

This clone was seen a few times. This chain connects TRBV6-6 to TRBJ2-2; 8 bases align to TRBD1. Germline V CDR1 and CDR2: MNHNY, SVGAGI (reference sequence). The CDR3 runs 14 residues. V gave up 5 bases and J gave up 5 bases; unmatched junction bases: 4. The CDR3 coding sequence is TGTGCCAGCAGTACACAGGGGGGAACCGGGGAGCTGTTTTTT. It encodes CASSTQGGTGELFF.

The chain couples TRBV5-6 to TRBJ2-5, with TRBD2 as a possible D gene (6 bases). This CDR3 spans 13 amino acids. Germline assignment: CDR1 SGHDT and CDR2 YYEEEE. Trimming removed 4 bases at V and 4 bases at J, with 11 bases between. The CDR3 DNA follows: TGTGCCAGCAGCGGGAGGATTCCAGAGACCCAGTACTTC. It encodes CASSGRIPETQYF.

This clone was observed a few times. The chain links TRBV4-1 to TRBJ2-7, with TRBD1 identical over 8 bases. The germline V gene has CDR1 MGHRA and CDR2 YSYEKL. CDR3 length: 13 amino acids. V trimming: 5 bases; J trimming: 7 bases; junction bases outside the gene matches: 7. The CDR3 region is CASSTRQGNEQYF. The CDR3 DNA sequence: TGCGCCAGCAGCACCCGACAGGGGAATGAGCAGTACTTC.